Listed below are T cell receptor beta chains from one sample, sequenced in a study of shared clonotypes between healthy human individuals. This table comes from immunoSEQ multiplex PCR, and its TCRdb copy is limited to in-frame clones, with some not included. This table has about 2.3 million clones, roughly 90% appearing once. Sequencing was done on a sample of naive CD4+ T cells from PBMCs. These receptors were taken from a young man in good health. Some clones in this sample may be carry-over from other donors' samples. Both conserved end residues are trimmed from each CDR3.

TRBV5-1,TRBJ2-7,ASSTLTRGYEQY
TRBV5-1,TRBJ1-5,ASSLSGAGSNQPQH
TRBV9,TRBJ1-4,ASSPQGVTTNEKLF
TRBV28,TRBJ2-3,ASHKTATDTQY
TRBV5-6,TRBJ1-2,ASSLLRQGEGYT
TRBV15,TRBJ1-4,ATSQGFSEKLF
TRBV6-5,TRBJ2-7,ASSYSGTAHYEQY
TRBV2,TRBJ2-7,VAGGYDEQY
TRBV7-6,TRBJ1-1,ASSRTLNTEAF
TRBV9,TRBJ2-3,ASSVGGGGPADTQY
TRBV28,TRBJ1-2,ASSLDPGQDPYGYT
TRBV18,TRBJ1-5,ASSRFAPGTDTTQPQH
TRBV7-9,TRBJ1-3,ASSSMAMKGPGNTIY
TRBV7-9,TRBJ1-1,ASSLEPNTEAF
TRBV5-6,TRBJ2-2,ASSSLAGGRRVTGELF
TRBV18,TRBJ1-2,ASSTDRWIGGYT
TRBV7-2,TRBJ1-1,ASSSRQGMGSTEAF
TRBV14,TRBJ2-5,ASSPGTTRETQY
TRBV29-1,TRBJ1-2,SVARQFNYGYT
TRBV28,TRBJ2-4,ASSLRGSVAKNIQY
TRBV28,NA,ASSLGGLYEQY
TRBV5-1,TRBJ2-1,ASSFLGPLPYNEQF
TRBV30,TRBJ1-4,AWSVGDSKNEKLF
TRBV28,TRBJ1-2,ASSLFDRAGGYT
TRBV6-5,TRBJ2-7,ASSYSIGNAYEQY
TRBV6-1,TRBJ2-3,ASSLRDTQY
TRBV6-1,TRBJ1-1,ASSEDGQWNTEAF
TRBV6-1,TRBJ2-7,ASRAGGGYEQY
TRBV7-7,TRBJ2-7,ASSSATSGSEQY
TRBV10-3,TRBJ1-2,AIRVLRGSIYGYT
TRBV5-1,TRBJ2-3,ASRHRAASGSTDTQY
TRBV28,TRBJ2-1,ASSPTGYNEQF
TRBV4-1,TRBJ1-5,ASSQVWPGGFNQPQH
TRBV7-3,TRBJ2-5,ASSLTAGWTQY
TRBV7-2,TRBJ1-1,ASSSMTGQGVEAF
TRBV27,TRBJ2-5,ASRARQETQY
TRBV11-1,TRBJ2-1,ASSPAGGIYNEQF
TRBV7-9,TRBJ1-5,ASSLPGSLQH
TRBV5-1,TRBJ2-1,ASKGLAGAYNEQF
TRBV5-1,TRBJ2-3,ASRRRASTDTQY
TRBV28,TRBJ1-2,ASRLTGGRAIYGYT
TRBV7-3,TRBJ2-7,ASSFSGQGPYEQY
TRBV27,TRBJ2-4,ASSSRAGIIQY
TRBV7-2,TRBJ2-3,ASSLTGHSTDTQY
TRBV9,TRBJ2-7,ASSQGLAGPYEQY
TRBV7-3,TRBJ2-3,ASSSPDSTDTQY
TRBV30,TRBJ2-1,APSGAVSYNEQF